This record concerns one T cell receptor (beta chain) sequence. Antigen unknown. Repertoires were generated with immunoSEQ multiplex PCR, while TCRdb's copy carries only in-frame clones and drops some. The sample consists of 50,000 to 75,000 clones, approximately 80% of them appearing once. Time point denoted: baseline pretreatment blood. Specified treatment: 15 Gy SBRT to primary tumor, nephrectomy 4 weeks later. The data were taken from a study of radiation and T cells in renal cell carcinoma. Study-level results: In blood, top tumor clones expanded by 2 weeks, shrinking by 4. Pretreatment tumor biopsies were lacking, so baseline clonotypes are unknown.

This TCR came from a man in his fifties or sixties with renal cell carcinoma. This material consisted of blood, taken from a patient whose treatment included radiotherapy and nephrectomy.

The CDR3 spells CASSRQAGSGTGELFF. The CDR3 nucleotides read TGCGCCAGCAGCAGACAGGCGGGGTCGGGCACCGGGGAGCTGTTTTTT. J is TRBJ2-2 and V is TRBV4-3; D tentatively fits TRBD1 or TRBD2 (6 bases each). The CDR3 runs to 16 residues. Trimming left V 5 bases short and J 4 bases short, with 17 bases between. Per the germline V gene, CDR1 is LGHNA and CDR2 is YSLEER.